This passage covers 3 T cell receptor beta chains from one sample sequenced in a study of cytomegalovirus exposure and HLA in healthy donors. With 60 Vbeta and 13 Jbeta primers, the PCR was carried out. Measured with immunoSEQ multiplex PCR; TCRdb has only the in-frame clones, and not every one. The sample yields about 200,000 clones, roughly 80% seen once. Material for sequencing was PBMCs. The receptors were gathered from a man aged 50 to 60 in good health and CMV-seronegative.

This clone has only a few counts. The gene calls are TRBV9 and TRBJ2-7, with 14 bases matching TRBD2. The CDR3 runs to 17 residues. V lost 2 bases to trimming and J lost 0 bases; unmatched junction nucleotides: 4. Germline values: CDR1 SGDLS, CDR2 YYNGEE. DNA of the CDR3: TGTGCCAGCAGCGTTGGACTAGCGGGAGGCATCTCCTACGAGCAGTACTTC. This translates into CASSVGLAGGISYEQYF.

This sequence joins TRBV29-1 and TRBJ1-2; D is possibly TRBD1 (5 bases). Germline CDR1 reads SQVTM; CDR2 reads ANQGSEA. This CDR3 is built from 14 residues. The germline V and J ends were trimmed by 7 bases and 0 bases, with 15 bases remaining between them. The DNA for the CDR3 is TGCAGCGCTGTTCGGGGAGGGGCTAACTATGGCTACACCTTC. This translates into CSAVRGGANYGYTF.

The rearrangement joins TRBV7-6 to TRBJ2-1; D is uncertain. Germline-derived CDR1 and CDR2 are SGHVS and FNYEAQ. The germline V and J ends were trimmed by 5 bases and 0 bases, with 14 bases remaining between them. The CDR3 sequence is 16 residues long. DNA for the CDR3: TGTGCCAGCAGCCCCGGATGGCGGAGCTCCTACAATGAGCAGTTCTTC. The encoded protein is CASSPGWRSSYNEQFF.